The rows below give T cell receptor beta chains drawn from one sample of a study of PD-L1 blockade in urothelial cancer. The assay was immunoSEQ multiplex PCR, and TCRdb's table has in-frame clones only and misses some. The sample holds around 40,000 clones; more than 75% are singletons and the top ten take about 13%. The sequenced sample was PBMCs, obtained around atezolizumab (anti-PD-L1) treatment. These TCRs come from a man in his fifties or sixties with urothelial cancer. Both conserved end residues are part of each CDR3. A D gene is named only where the DNA matches it firmly. Only some rows state a clone size, as once, few, many or a class for expanded clones.

D gene,clone size,V gene,J gene,CDR3 protein,CDR3 DNA
NA,NA,TRBV5-1,TRBJ1-3,CASSQSVTSGNTIYF,TGCGCCAGCAGCCAGTCCGTAACCTCTGGAAACACCATATATTTT
TRBD2,NA,TRBV30,TRBJ2-1,CAWSQGTSGLNEQFF,TGTGCCTGGAGTCAAGGGACTAGCGGACTGAATGAGCAGTTCTTC
NA,NA,TRBV18,TRBJ2-7,CASSPLAGLYEQYF,TGTGCCAGCTCACCACTGGCAGGGCTCTACGAGCAGTACTTC
TRBD2,NA,TRBV29-1,TRBJ2-5,CSVDTSGGLRGETQYF,TGCAGCGTGGATACTAGCGGGGGCCTCCGGGGGGAGACCCAGTACTTC
NA,NA,TRBV4-3,TRBJ2-1,CASSQIHAGDEQFF,TGCGCCAGCAGCCAGATCCACGCAGGGGATGAGCAGTTCTTC
NA,NA,TRBV7-8,TRBJ2-1,CASSLRSLGGEQFF,TGTGCCAGCAGCTTACGGTCGCTGGGGGGTGAGCAGTTCTTC
NA,once,TRBV6-5,TRBJ2-7,CASSPRTPYEQYF,TGTGCCAGCAGTCCACGGACACCCTACGAGCAGTACTTC
NA,NA,TRBV7-8,TRBJ1-5,CASSLAGGAVQPQHF,TGTGCCAGCAGCTTAGCGGGGGGTGCGGTTCAGCCCCAGCATTTT
TRBD2,NA,TRBV28,TRBJ2-7,CASKMGRGGPYEQYF,TGTGCCAGCAAAATGGGAAGGGGAGGGCCCTACGAGCAGTACTTC
NA,once,TRBV19,TRBJ2-1,CASSMGRRGSYNEQFF,TGTGCCAGTAGTATGGGGAGACGGGGCTCCTACAATGAGCAGTTCTTC
NA,NA,TRBV12-2,TRBJ2-1,CASRLFRSRGQRDSYNEQFF,TGTGCAAGTCGCTTATTCCGGTCTAGGGGACAAAGAGACTCCTACAATGAGCAGTTCTTC
TRBD2,once,TRBV5-1,TRBJ2-1,CASSLATSGFSYNEQFF,TGCGCCAGCAGCTTGGCGACTAGCGGGTTCTCCTACAATGAGCAGTTCTTC
TRBD2,NA,TRBV6-1,TRBJ2-3,CASRGLAGGTDTQYF,TGTGCCAGCAGGGGACTAGCGGGGGGCACAGATACGCAGTATTTT
TRBD2,NA,TRBV6-5,TRBJ2-2,CASTSGGTGELFF,TGTGCCAGCACTTCGGGGGGCACCGGGGAGCTGTTTTTT
TRBD1,NA,TRBV27,TRBJ2-7,CASSPSGQGSYEQYF,TGTGCCAGCAGTCCCTCGGGACAGGGCTCCTACGAGCAGTACTTC
TRBD2,NA,TRBV7-6,TRBJ2-3,CATSPTSFSTDTQYF,TGTGCCACCTCCCCGACTAGCTTTTCAACAGATACGCAGTATTTT
NA,NA,TRBV7-8,TRBJ2-2,CASSKFGTSNIGELFF,TGTGCCAGCAGTAAATTCGGGACTTCGAACATCGGGGAGCTGTTTTTT
TRBD2,NA,TRBV15,TRBJ2-3,CATSRGLAGGGTQYF,TGTGCCACCAGCAGAGGGCTAGCGGGGGGTGGTACGCAGTATTTT
NA,NA,TRBV6-4,TRBJ1-5,CASSTTVNQPQHF,TGTGCCAGCAGTACGACAGTCAATCAGCCCCAGCATTTT
TRBD1,NA,TRBV7-2,TRBJ1-3,CASSSWRDRAGISGNTIYF,TGTGCCAGCAGCTCATGGAGGGACAGAGCGGGCATCTCTGGAAACACCATATATTTT
NA,NA,TRBV28,TRBJ2-7,CASSLQQGNFHEQYF,TGTGCCAGCAGTTTACAACAGGGAAATTTTCACGAGCAGTACTTC
TRBD1,NA,TRBV6-5,TRBJ1-2,CASSRTGRNYGYTF,TGTGCCAGCAGTCGGACAGGGCGTAACTATGGCTACACCTTC
NA,many,TRBV27,TRBJ2-7,CASSFSGGSYEQYF,TGTGCCAGCAGTTTTTCAGGGGGGTCCTACGAGCAGTACTTC
NA,NA,TRBV28,TRBJ1-5,CASSLGAGGRSNQPQHF,TGTGCCAGCAGTTTAGGGGCGGGGGGGCGAAGCAATCAGCCCCAGCATTTT
NA,NA,TRBV7-6,TRBJ2-7,CASSPGDPLTYEQYF,TGTGCCAGCAGCCCAGGGGATCCCCTTACCTACGAGCAGTACTTC
NA,NA,TRBV5-1,TRBJ1-1,CASSGVTGNTEAFF,TGCGCCAGCAGCGGAGTGACAGGGAACACTGAAGCTTTCTTT
NA,NA,TRBV19,TRBJ1-6,CASSIKGKNSPLHF,TGTGCCAGTAGTATAAAGGGGAAGAATTCACCCCTCCACTTT
NA,NA,TRBV28,TRBJ1-6,CASSPPARGSPLHF,TGTGCCAGCAGTCCCCCCGCGCGGGGATCACCCCTCCACTTT
NA,NA,TRBV4-2,TRBJ1-2,CASSQERDTDYGYTF,TGTGCCAGCAGCCAAGAGCGTGACACGGACTATGGCTACACCTTC
NA,NA,TRBV7-9,TRBJ1-3,CASSRTGGVGNTIYF,TGTGCCAGCAGCCGTACGGGAGGGGTTGGAAACACCATATATTTT
NA,NA,TRBV28,TRBJ1-3,CASSLPRARNTIYF,TGTGCCAGCAGTTTACCCAGGGCTCGAAACACCATATATTTT
TRBD2,NA,TRBV9,TRBJ2-5,CASSVTGRTSGGFLQETQYF,TGTGCCAGCAGCGTAACCGGGAGGACTAGCGGGGGGTTTCTCCAAGAGACCCAGTACTTC
NA,once,TRBV7-2,TRBJ1-2,CASSFATVNYGYTF,TGTGCCAGCAGCTTCGCCACAGTCAACTATGGCTACACCTTC
TRBD2,NA,TRBV4-2,TRBJ2-5,CASSQDGNRGGRETQYF,TGTGCCAGCAGCCAAGACGGTAACCGGGGGGGCCGGGAGACCCAGTACTTC
TRBD1,few,TRBV6-4,TRBJ1-5,CASSDSTGRPQHF,TGTGCCAGCAGTGACTCGACAGGGCGGCCCCAGCATTTT
TRBD1,NA,TRBV5-1,TRBJ2-7,CASSLPRDRSSYEQYF,TGCGCCAGCAGCTTGCCCCGGGACAGGAGCTCCTACGAGCAGTACTTC
TRBD2,NA,TRBV10-2,TRBJ2-3,CASSDPGLAVSTDTQYF,TGCGCCAGCAGTGACCCTGGACTAGCGGTTAGCACAGATACGCAGTATTTT
TRBD1,NA,TRBV7-8,TRBJ1-2,CASSPRDRGSYGYTF,TGTGCCAGCAGCCCCCGGGACAGGGGGTCCTACGGCTACACCTTC
NA,NA,TRBV10-3,TRBJ1-2,CAISEVSGRSYGYTF,TGTGCCATCAGTGAAGTGTCAGGGAGGAGCTATGGCTACACCTTC
TRBD2,NA,TRBV5-4,TRBJ2-4,CASSLAGGTAAIQYF,TGTGCCAGCAGCTTAGCGGGGGGGACGGCGGCCATTCAGTACTTC
NA,NA,TRBV5-4,TRBJ2-7,CASSLGSTPYEQYF,TGTGCCAGCAGCTTGGGTAGTACTCCCTACGAGCAGTACTTC
NA,NA,TRBV27,TRBJ2-3,CASSTLPQSTDTQYF,TGTGCCAGCAGTACCCTCCCACAAAGCACAGATACGCAGTATTTT
NA,few,TRBV27,TRBJ1-2,CASSLTGYGGYTF,TGTGCCAGCAGTTTAACAGGGTATGGGGGCTACACCTTC
NA,NA,TRBV28,TRBJ2-2,CASRPRGTYLSEELFF,TGTGCCAGCAGGCCCCGGGGGACTTATCTGTCCGAGGAGCTGTTTTTT
NA,once,TRBV28,TRBJ2-7,CASGAAVGAAYEQYF,TGTGCCAGCGGAGCGGCGGTGGGGGCCGCCTACGAGCAGTACTTC
TRBD1,NA,TRBV30,TRBJ1-1,CAWSFGTVNTEAFF,TGTGCCTGGTCATTCGGGACAGTGAACACTGAAGCTTTCTTT
NA,NA,TRBV10-3,TRBJ2-2,CAISESTVLNTGELFF,TGTGCCATCAGTGAGTCGACAGTTCTTAACACCGGGGAGCTGTTTTTT
TRBD1,NA,TRBV6-1,TRBJ1-2,CAIPFLQGDVYGYTF,TGTGCCATCCCCTTCCTACAGGGGGACGTCTATGGCTACACCTTC
TRBD1,once,TRBV19,TRBJ1-5,CASNQGAGQPQHF,TGTGCCAGTAACCAGGGGGCGGGCCAGCCCCAGCATTTT
NA,NA,TRBV5-5,TRBJ1-5,CASSRTGLLNQPQHF,TGTGCCAGCAGCCGTACAGGGCTACTCAATCAGCCCCAGCATTTT
NA,NA,TRBV19,TRBJ2-2,CASERGRDSGELFF,TGTGCCAGTGAGAGAGGCAGGGATTCCGGGGAGCTGTTTTTT
NA,NA,TRBV6-5,TRBJ1-3,CASRMTGHSGNTIYF,TGTGCCAGCAGGATGACAGGCCACTCTGGAAACACCATATATTTT
NA,NA,TRBV25-1,TRBJ1-1,CATFRDSEAFF,TGTGCTACCTTTCGGGACTCGGAAGCTTTCTTT
TRBD2,NA,TRBV15,TRBJ2-7,CATSRDARTSGASSYEQYF,TGTGCCACCAGCAGAGATGCTCGGACTAGCGGGGCTTCCTCCTACGAGCAGTACTTC